What follows is one TCR beta chain and its context. Its cognate antigen is unknown. This record belongs to a study of shared clonotypes between healthy human individuals. CD8 memory pooled CD45RO+ cells and CCR7-negative CD45RA+ TemRA cells. In the authors' methods: ImmunoSEQ gave junction-only sequences without quality scores, so filtering differed. The assay was immunoSEQ multiplex PCR, and TCRdb's table has in-frame clones only and misses some. The V and J calls and clone size were taken over from that table, and D and trimming were inferred from the DNA. Counted here are about 96,000 clones, approximately 70% occurring once; the ten biggest clones make up around half. Study-wide results and limits: Approximately 5% was the fraction of naive CD4 clonotypes found shared across several donors.

The sequenced material came from memory CD8+ T cells sorted from blood. The subset was: CD45RO+ cells pooled with CCR7-negative TemRA cells. The origin of this receptor is a man between 25 and 39 years old in good health.

The CDR3 nucleotides read TGTGCCTGGGGACATACATGGCAGCCCCAGCATTTT. It codes for CAWGHTWQPQHF. The rearrangement links TRBV30 to TRBJ1-5, with D tentatively TRBD1 (5 bases). The CDR3 extends over 12 amino acids. The V gene lost 5 bases and the J gene lost 7 bases, with 12 bases spanning the gap. Germline V gene data show CDR1 as GTSNPN and CDR2 as SVGIG (reference sequence).